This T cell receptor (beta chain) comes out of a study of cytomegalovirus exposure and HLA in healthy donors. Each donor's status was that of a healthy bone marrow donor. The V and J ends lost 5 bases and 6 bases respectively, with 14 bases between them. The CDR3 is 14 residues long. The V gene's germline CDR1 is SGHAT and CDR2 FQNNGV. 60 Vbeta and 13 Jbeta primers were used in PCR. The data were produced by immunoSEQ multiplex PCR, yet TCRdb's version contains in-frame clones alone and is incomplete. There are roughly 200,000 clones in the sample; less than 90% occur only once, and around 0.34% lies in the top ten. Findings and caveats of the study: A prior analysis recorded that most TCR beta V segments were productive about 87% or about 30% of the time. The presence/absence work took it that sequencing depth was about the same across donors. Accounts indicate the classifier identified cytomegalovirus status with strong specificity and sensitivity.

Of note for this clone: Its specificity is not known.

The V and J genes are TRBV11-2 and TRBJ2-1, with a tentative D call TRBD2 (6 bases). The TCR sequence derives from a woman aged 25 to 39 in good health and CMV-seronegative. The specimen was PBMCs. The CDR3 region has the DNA TGTGCCAGCAGCCTGGGGCTAGCGATCAATGAGCAGTTCTTC. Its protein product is CASSLGLAINEQFF. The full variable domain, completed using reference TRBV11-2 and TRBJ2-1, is EAGVAQSPRYKIIEKRQSVAFWCNPISGHATLYWYQQILGQGPKLLIQFQNNGVVDDSQLPKDRFSAERLKGVDSTLKIQPAKLEDSAVYLCASSLGLAINEQFFGPGTRLTVL.